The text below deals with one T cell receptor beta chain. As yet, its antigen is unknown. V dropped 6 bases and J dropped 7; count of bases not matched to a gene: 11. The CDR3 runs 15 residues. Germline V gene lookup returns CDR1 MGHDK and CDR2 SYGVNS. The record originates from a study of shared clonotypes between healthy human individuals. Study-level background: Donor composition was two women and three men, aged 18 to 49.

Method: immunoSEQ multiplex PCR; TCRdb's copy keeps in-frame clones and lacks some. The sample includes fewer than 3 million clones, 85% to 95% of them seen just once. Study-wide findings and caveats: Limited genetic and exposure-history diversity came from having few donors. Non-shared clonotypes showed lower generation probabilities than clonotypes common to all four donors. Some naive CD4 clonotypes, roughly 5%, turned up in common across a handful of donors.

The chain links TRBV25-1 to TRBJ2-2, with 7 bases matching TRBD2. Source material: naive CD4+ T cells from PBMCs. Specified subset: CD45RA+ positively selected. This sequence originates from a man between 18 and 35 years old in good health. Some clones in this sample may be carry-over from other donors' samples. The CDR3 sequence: CASRDSGLLGGELFF. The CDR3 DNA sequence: TGTGCCAGCAGAGATAGCGGGTTACTGGGCGGGGAGCTGTTTTTT.